What follows describes a single TCR beta chain. Within 2 weeks of study entry, exposed participants had contacted a PCR-confirmed or clinician-diagnosed COVID-19 case. This entry belongs to a study of blood T cell repertoires in COVID-19. The V gene end was trimmed by 2 bases and the J gene end by 2 bases; junction bases not matched to a gene: 4. The CDR3 sequence is 15 residues long. CDR1 and CDR2 (germline): MNHNS, SASEGT. The repertoire was sequenced with immunoSEQ multiplex PCR; TCRdb's copy has only in-frame clones and lacks some. The sample shows 150,000 or so clones, around 90% of them seen only once.

The sample comprised PBMCs or T cells enriched from blood (not recorded which). This rearrangement joins TRBV6-1 to TRBJ1-2; 8 bases fit TRBD1. This receptor was taken from a woman between 35 and 50 years old who had been exposed to COVID-19. The CDR3 DNA reads TGTGCCAGCAGTGAACCGGGACAGGCGAACTATGGCTACACCTTC. Protein product: CASSEPGQANYGYTF.